This passage covers 8 T cell receptor beta chains from one sample sequenced in a study of blood T cell repertoires in COVID-19. Measured with immunoSEQ multiplex PCR; TCRdb has only the in-frame clones, and not every one. Among under 200,000 clones listed, around three quarters were seen once. Material for sequencing was peripheral blood. The receptor source for this set is a man aged 60-69 years with active or convalescent COVID-19.

The rearrangement joins TRBV28 to TRBJ2-5; a weak D match, TRBD2 (5 bases). This CDR3 is built from 16 residues. Germline V gene lookup returns CDR1 MDHEN and CDR2 SYDVKM. V lost 3 bases and J 2 bases, leaving 16 bases between the germline ends. In DNA, the CDR3 is TGTGCCAGCAGTTTTCCCCGAGTGAGGGCTCAAGAGACCCAGTACTTC. This translates into CASSFPRVRAQETQYF.

V is TRBV11-2 and J is TRBJ2-2, with 10 bases that match TRBD1. The germline gives CDR1 SGHAT, CDR2 FQNNGV. CDR3 length equals 16 residues. The junction had 6 bases not matched to a gene; V was cut back by 1 base and J by 7 bases. The CDR3, as DNA: TGTGCCAGCAGCTTAGGCTCGGGACAGGGGATCGGGGAGCTGTTTTTT. Its protein product is CASSLGSGQGIGELFF.

The genes are TRBV5-1 and TRBJ2-1; the D gene is possibly TRBD1 (5 bases). This CDR3 region has 13 residues. CDR1 is SGHRS and CDR2 is YFSETQ in the germline V gene. Between the trimmed V and J ends, which lost 2 bases and 6 bases, there was a span of 9 bases. The CDR3 DNA sequence: TGCGCCAGCAGCTTCATAAGGGGCAATGAGCAGTTCTTC. Amino acid sequence: CASSFIRGNEQFF. The variable domain in full, with the rest retrieved from reference TRBV5-1 and TRBJ2-1, is KAGVTQTPRYLIKTRGQQVTLSCSPISGHRSVSWYQQTPGQGLQFLFEYFSETQRNKGNFPGRFSGRQFSNSRSEMNVSTLELGDSALYLCASSFIRGNEQFFGPGTRLTVL.

This clone was detected once. This sequence joins TRBV5-4 and TRBJ2-1; D perhaps matches TRBD1 (5 bases). The V gene lost 6 bases and the J gene lost 7 bases, with 23 bases spanning the gap. The CDR3 extends over 16 amino acids. Germline loops: CDR1 SGHNT, CDR2 YYREEE (reference sequence). DNA for the CDR3: TGTGCCAGCACCTCTTCGGTGAGAAAGGGGAATAATGAGCAGTTCTTC. It codes for CASTSSVRKGNNEQFF.

This clone occurred once. The chain couples TRBV7-2 to TRBJ2-3; D remains unclear. Germline V gene data show CDR1 as SGHTA and CDR2 as FQGNSA. This CDR3 is 15 amino acids long. V was pared by 5 bases and J by 0 bases, with 12 bases between. CDR3 region: CASSPNAVSTDTQYF. Written as DNA, the CDR3 is TGTGCCAGCAGCCCTAACGCGGTTAGCACAGATACGCAGTATTTT. Using reference TRBV7-2 and TRBJ2-3 for the parts outside the CDR3, the full variable domain is GAGVSQSPSNKVTEKGKDVELRCDPISGHTALYWYRQSLGQGLEFLIYFQGNSAPDKSGLPSDRFSAERTGGSVSTLTIQRTQQEDSAVYLCASSPNAVSTDTQYFGPGTRLTVL.

This clone was picked up one time. The rearrangement joins TRBV11-1 to TRBJ2-2, with D possibly being TRBD1 (5 bases). V was trimmed by 3 bases and J by 6 bases, leaving 14 bases between them. The CDR3 is 15 residues long. CDR1 and CDR2 from the germline V gene are SGHAT and FQDESV (reference sequence). The CDR3 region has the DNA TGTGCCAGCAGCTTTCAGCAGGGTACGTCCGGGGAGCTGTTTTTT. Its translation is CASSFQQGTSGELFF.

The V and J genes are TRBV28 and TRBJ2-1, with D possibly matching TRBD1 (6 bases). From germline, CDR1 is MDHEN and CDR2 SYDVKM. The CDR3 loop spans 17 amino acids. V was trimmed by 4 bases and J by 5 bases, leaving 21 bases between them. CDR3 in DNA: TGTGCCAGCAGTTCCCCTAGGGCAGGGGAAGTGCACAATGAGCAGTTCTTC. Translation: CASSSPRAGEVHNEQFF.

The chain combines TRBV5-4 with TRBJ2-1, with D possibly matching TRBD2 (6 bases). The V gene's germline CDR1 is SGHNT and CDR2 YYREEE (reference sequence). The CDR3 extends over 16 amino acids. V was clipped by 3 bases and J by 2 bases, with 15 bases between them. In DNA, the CDR3 is TGTGCCAGCAGCTCGGTCTGGGGGGTGGCCTACAATGAGCAGTTCTTC. This translates into CASSSVWGVAYNEQFF.